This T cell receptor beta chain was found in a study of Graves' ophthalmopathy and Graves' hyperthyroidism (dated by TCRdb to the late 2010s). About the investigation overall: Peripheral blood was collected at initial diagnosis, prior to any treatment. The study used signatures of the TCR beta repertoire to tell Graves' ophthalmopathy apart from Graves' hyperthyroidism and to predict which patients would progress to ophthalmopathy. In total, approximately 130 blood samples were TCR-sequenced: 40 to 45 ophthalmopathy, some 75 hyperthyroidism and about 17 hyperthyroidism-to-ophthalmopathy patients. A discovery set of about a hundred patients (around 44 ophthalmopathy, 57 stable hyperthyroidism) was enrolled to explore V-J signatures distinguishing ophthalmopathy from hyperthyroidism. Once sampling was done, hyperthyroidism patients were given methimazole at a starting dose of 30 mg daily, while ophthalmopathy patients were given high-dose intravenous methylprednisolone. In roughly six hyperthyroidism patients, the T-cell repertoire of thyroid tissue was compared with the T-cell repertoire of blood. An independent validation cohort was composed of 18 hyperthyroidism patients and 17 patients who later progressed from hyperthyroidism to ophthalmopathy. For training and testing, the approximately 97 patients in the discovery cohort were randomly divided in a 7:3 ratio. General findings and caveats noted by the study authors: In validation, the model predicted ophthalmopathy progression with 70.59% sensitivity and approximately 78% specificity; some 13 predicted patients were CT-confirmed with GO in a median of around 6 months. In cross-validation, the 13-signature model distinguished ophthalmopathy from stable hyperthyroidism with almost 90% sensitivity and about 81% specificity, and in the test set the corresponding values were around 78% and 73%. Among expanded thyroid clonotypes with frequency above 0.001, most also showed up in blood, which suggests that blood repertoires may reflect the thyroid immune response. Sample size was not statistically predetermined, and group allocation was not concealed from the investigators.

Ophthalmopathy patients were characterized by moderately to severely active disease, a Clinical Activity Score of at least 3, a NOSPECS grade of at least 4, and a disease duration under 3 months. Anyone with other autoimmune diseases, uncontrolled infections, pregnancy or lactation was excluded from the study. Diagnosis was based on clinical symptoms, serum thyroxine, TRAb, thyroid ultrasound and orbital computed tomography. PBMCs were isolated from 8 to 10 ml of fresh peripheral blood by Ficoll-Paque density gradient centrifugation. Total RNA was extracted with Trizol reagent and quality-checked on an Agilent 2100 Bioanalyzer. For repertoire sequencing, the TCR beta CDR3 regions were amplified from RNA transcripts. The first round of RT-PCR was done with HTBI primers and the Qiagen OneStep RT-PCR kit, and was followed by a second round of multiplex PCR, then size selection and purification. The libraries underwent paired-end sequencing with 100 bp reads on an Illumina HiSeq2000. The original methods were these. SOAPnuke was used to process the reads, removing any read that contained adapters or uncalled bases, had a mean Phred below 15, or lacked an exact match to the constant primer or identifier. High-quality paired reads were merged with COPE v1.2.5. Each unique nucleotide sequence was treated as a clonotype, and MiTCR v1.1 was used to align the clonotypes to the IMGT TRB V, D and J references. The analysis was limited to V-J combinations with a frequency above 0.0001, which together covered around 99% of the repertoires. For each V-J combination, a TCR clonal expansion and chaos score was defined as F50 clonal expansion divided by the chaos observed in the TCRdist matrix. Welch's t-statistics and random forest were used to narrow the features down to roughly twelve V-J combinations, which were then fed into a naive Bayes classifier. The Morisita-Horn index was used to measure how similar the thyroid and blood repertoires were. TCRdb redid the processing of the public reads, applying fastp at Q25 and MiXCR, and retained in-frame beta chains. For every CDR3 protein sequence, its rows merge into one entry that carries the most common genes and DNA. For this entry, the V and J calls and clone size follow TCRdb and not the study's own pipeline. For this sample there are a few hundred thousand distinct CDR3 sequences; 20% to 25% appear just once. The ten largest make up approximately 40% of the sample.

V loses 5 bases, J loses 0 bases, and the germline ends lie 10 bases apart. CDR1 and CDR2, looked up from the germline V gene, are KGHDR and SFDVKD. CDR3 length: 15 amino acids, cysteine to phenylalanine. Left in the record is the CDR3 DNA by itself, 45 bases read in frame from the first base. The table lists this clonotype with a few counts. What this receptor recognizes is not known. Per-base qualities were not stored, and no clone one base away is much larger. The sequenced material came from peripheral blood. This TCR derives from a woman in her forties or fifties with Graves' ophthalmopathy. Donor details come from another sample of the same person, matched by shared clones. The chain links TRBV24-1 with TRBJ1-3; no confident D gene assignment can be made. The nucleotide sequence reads TGTGCCACCAGTGGGACTGGTGTCTCTGGAAACACCATATATTTT. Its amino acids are CATSGTGVSGNTIYF.